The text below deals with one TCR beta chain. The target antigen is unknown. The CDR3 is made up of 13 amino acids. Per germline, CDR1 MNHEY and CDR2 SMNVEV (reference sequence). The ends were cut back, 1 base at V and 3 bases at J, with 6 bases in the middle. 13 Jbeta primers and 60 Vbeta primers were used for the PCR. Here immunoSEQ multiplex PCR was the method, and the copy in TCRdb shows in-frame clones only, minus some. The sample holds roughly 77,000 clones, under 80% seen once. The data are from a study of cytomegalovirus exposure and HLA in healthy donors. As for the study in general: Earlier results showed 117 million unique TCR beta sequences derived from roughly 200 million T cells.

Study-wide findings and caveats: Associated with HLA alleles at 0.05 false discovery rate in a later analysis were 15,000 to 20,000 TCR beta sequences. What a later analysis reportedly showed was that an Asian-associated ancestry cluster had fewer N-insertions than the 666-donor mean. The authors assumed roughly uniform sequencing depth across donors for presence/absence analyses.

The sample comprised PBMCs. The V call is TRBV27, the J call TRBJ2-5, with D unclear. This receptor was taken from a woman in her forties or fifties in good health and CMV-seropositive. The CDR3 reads CASSLFSEETQYF. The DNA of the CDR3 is TGTGCCAGCAGTTTATTCAGTGAAGAGACCCAGTACTTC.